The entry below describes one T cell receptor (beta chain). These data originate in a study of blood T cell repertoires in COVID-19. In the study overall: PBMCs, B-cell-depleted T cells, or T cells were the source of the cDNA or gDNA that made up the material.

The V segment lost 6 bases and the J segment 5 bases; nucleotides outside the gene matches: 1. Looked up from germline, CDR1 is MNHEY and CDR2 is SMNVEV (reference sequence). This CDR3 is 12 amino acids long. Authors' methods: Reference gene primer amplification gave estimated nucleated cell counts. Produced via immunoSEQ multiplex PCR; TCRdb's table is partial and in-frame only. V and J calls and clone size are those listed in that table; D and trimming were worked out from the DNA. Seen here are about 69,000 clones, 65% to 90% observed once, and the top ten hold around 2.9%. The J gene is TRBJ2-7, the V gene TRBV27; the match to TRBD1 covers 10 bases. The TCR was taken from a man older than 75 with acute or convalescent COVID-19. Sequencing was done on a sample of peripheral blood. The CDR3 loop is CASSGQGDEQYF. CDR3 DNA sequence: TGTGCCAGCAGCGGACAGGGGGACGAGCAGTACTTC.